The 27 T cell receptor beta chains listed next were all sequenced from one sample in a study of response to subunit inactivated influenza vaccine. TCRdb recomputed calls from the RT-PCR reads with MiXCR, one row per CDR3 protein. Among 600,000 to 850,000 distinct CDR3 sequences listed, around 15% were seen once. The material was PBMCs from blood, obtained roughly 15 days before vaccination. These receptor sequences come from a man aged 50 or older who received an inactivated influenza vaccine.

This clonotype was seen more than once but under ten times. The chain recombines TRBV18 with TRBJ2-1; 7 positions agree with TRBD2. Germline V gene data show CDR1 as KGHSH and CDR2 as LQKENI. The V and J ends lost 3 bases and 0 bases, in that order; junction bases with no gene match: 8. This CDR3 is built from 17 residues. CDR3 sequence: CASSPPLSGTSYNEQFF. In DNA form, the CDR3 reads TGTGCCAGCTCACCCCCCCTAAGCGGGACCTCCTACAATGAGCAGTTCTTC.

There are a few counts of this clonotype. The J gene is TRBJ2-7, the V gene TRBV7-8; TRBD2 might be the D (5 bases). V lost 1 base and J 3 bases, leaving 10 bases between the germline ends. From germline, CDR1 is SGHVS and CDR2 FQNEAQ. The CDR3 runs to 14 residues. In DNA, the CDR3 is TGTGCCAGCAGCTTAGGACTATTCCACTACGAGCAGTACTTC. Translating gives CASSLGLFHYEQYF. Based on the CDR3 plus reference TRBV7-8 and TRBJ2-7, the full variable domain is GAGVSQSPRYKVAKRGQDVALRCDPISGHVSLFWYQQALGQGPEFLTYFQNEAQLDKSGLPSDRFFAERPEGSVSTLKIQRTQQEDSAVYLCASSLGLFHYEQYFGPGTRLTVT.

This clonotype has only a few counts. The V and J genes are TRBV11-2 and TRBJ2-5, with D perhaps TRBD1 (6 bases). Germline loops: CDR1 SGHAT, CDR2 FQNNGV. Trimming stripped 0 bases from V and 5 bases from J, with 10 bases between. The CDR3 loop spans 14 amino acids. Here the CDR3 reads CASSLEQGRETQYF. The CDR3 DNA reads TGTGCCAGCAGCTTAGAACAGGGTCGGGAGACCCAGTACTTC.

This clonotype appeared many times. The chain combines TRBV28 with TRBJ1-1; possible D gene TRBD1, 5 bases. V lost 8 bases to trimming and J lost 2 bases, with 15 bases between them. In germline, CDR1 is MDHEN, CDR2 SYDVKM. There are 14 residues in the CDR3. The CDR3 bases are TGTGCCAGCGGTTGGGGCCTATCCAACACTGAAGCTTTCTTT. Protein sequence: CASGWGLSNTEAFF. Using reference TRBV28 and TRBJ1-1 for the parts outside the CDR3, the full variable domain is DVKVTQSSRYLVKRTGEKVFLECVQDMDHENMFWYRQDPGLGLRLIYFSYDVKMKEKGDIPEGYSVSREKKERFSLILESASTNQTSMYLCASGWGLSNTEAFFGQGTRLTVV.

The chain combines TRBV20-1 with TRBJ2-7; TRBD2 agrees at 10 bases. The length of the CDR3 is 14 residues. Germline V lookup: CDR1 DFQATT, CDR2 SNEGSKA (reference sequence). The junction had 4 bases not matched to a gene; V was cut back by 5 bases and J by 0 bases. This chain's CDR3 is CSAGLAVGSYEQYF. The CDR3 DNA sequence: TGCAGTGCTGGACTAGCGGTGGGCTCCTACGAGCAGTACTTC.

This clonotype was counted a few times. J is TRBJ1-1 and V is TRBV6-5, with D possibly being TRBD1 (5 bases). This CDR3 is built from 14 residues. Trimming took off 4 bases at V and 1 base at J, with 10 bases between the two ends. The germline V gene has CDR1 MNHEY and CDR2 SVGAGI. The DNA for the CDR3 is TGTGCCAGCAGTTCCTCGACAGCGAACACTGAAGCTTTCTTT. Translated: CASSSSTANTEAFF.

As concerns this clonotype: One base away lies a much larger clone, so this may be a sequencing read error. Here the CDR3 reads CATIAGKPGEKLFF. Here the CDR3 DNA reads TGTGCCACTATTGCGGGGAAACCAGGAGAAAAACTGTTTTTT. The genes are TRBV27 and TRBJ1-4; D remains ambiguous. CDR1 is MNHEY and CDR2 is SMNVEV in the germline V gene (reference sequence). V was cut by 10 bases and J by 8 bases, with 20 bases left in between. The CDR3 extends over 14 amino acids.

The chain is built from TRBV29-1 and TRBJ1-2; 7 bases are a match to TRBD1. The CDR3 totals 16 residues. With 5 bases clipped from V and 6 bases from J, the junction kept 18 bases outside the gene matches. The V gene's germline CDR1 is SQVTM and CDR2 ANQGSEA. The DNA for the CDR3 is TGCAGCGTTCGTACCCGGGCCCCCGAGGGGGCTAATGGCTACACCTTC. It yields the protein CSVRTRAPEGANGYTF.

This clonotype was seen a few times. The rearrangement uses TRBV12-3 or TRBV12-4 and TRBJ2-7, with D possibly being TRBD1 (6 bases). V lost 3 bases and J 1 base, leaving 10 bases between the germline ends. The CDR3 consists of 14 residues. The CDR3 DNA reads TGTGCCAGCAGTTTCCTGGACAGTTCCTACGAGCAGTACTTC. This codes for CASSFLDSSYEQYF.

This clonotype was recorded a few times. The rearrangement joins TRBV11-3 to TRBJ2-2; D remains unclear. Per the germline V gene, CDR1 is SGHNT and CDR2 is YENEEA. The CDR3 runs 13 residues. Trimming cost V 6 bases and J 0 bases, with 5 bases left between them. The CDR3 loop reads CASSWTNTGELFF. The CDR3 region has the DNA TGTGCCAGCAGTTGGACGAACACCGGGGAGCTGTTTTTT.

This chain joins TRBV20-1 and TRBJ1-1; D gene unclear. Trimming shortened V by 1 base and J by 7 bases, and 7 bases separated the two germline ends. From germline, CDR1 is DFQATT and CDR2 SNEGSKA (reference sequence). This CDR3 spans 11 amino acids. CDR3 coding DNA: TGCAGTGCTAGAGTTGGCTATGAAGCTTTCTTT. This codes for CSARVGYEAFF.

The V and J genes are TRBV20-1 and TRBJ2-5; the D is unclear. Trimming removed 3 bases at V and 0 bases at J, with 8 bases between. This CDR3 is built from 13 residues. Per germline, CDR1 DFQATT and CDR2 SNEGSKA (reference sequence). The chain's CDR3 is CSARGRNQETQYF. In DNA, the CDR3 is TGCAGTGCTAGGGGCAGGAACCAAGAGACCCAGTACTTC.

This clonotype has at least ten counts. Here the CDR3 reads CASSQETSGGAITDTQYF. The CDR3 DNA follows: TGCGCCAGCAGCCAAGAGACTAGCGGGGGGGCCATAACAGATACGCAGTATTTT. The chain joins TRBV4-3 to TRBJ2-3; 14 positions agree with TRBD2. Unmatched junction bases numbered 5, after V lost 0 bases and J lost 3 bases. The CDR3 sequence is 18 residues long. Germline-derived CDR1 and CDR2 are LGHNA and YSLEER.

V usage is TRBV3-1 and J usage is TRBJ2-1; 7 bases are shared with TRBD2. The ends lost 4 bases at V and 7 bases at J; junction bases unmatched: 7. This CDR3 comprises 14 residues. The V gene's germline CDR1 is LGHDT and CDR2 YNNKEL (reference sequence). As DNA, the CDR3 is TGTGCCAGCAGCCCCTCGGTGGGAGGGAATGAGCAGTTCTTC. As protein: CASSPSVGGNEQFF.

This clonotype has just a few counts. The V call is TRBV6-2 or TRBV6-3, the J call TRBJ2-2, with TRBD2 matching over 8 bases. The CDR3 sequence is 16 residues long. The V gene's germline CDR1 is MNHEY and CDR2 SVGEGT. J gave up 1 base and V 4 bases, and 5 bases lay outside the gene matches. CDR3 sequence (DNA): TGTGCCAGCAGTTTGCCAGCGGGGGAGAACACCGGGGAGCTGTTTTTT. Its translation: CASSLPAGENTGELFF.

The V call is TRBV5-1, the J call TRBJ2-1, with 8 bases aligning to TRBD1. This CDR3 is 15 amino acids long. The V and J ends lost 5 bases and 4 bases, in that order; junction bases with no gene match: 8. Germline loops: CDR1 SGHRS, CDR2 YFSETQ. The CDR3, as DNA: TGCGCCAGCAGGACCGGGACAGGTATTTACAATGAGCAGTTCTTC. This gives the protein CASRTGTGIYNEQFF.

This clonotype appeared a few times. V and J are TRBV6-2 or TRBV6-3 and TRBJ2-7, with D uncertain. The CDR3 consists of 15 residues. Germline CDR1 reads MNHEY; CDR2 reads SVGEGT. Trimming removed 6 bases at V and 0 bases at J, with 15 bases between. The CDR3 is CASSPYDGFSYEQYF. The CDR3 DNA reads as TGTGCCAGCAGCCCTTACGACGGCTTCTCCTACGAGCAGTACTTC.

The chain couples TRBV9 to TRBJ1-1; TRBD1 aligns across 10 bases. V dropped 4 bases and J dropped 4; count of bases not matched to a gene: 7. This CDR3 spans 15 amino acids. The germline gives CDR1 SGDLS, CDR2 YYNGEE. The DNA for the CDR3 is TGTGCCAGCAGCTCGGGACAGGGGAAGGGCACTGAAGCTTTCTTT. This encodes CASSSGQGKGTEAFF.

This clonotype has a handful of counts. The chain is built from TRBV5-6 and TRBJ2-1; D is ambiguous. CDR1 is SGHDT and CDR2 is YYEEEE in the germline V gene. This CDR3 region has 14 residues. Deletions cut 4 bases from V and 6 bases from J, with 14 bases between. The DNA for the CDR3 is TGTGCCAGCAGCATCCAGGCCCCAACCAATGAGCAGTTCTTC. Protein sequence: CASSIQAPTNEQFF.

The chain has TRBV6-2 or TRBV6-3 and TRBJ2-5; 11 bases agree with TRBD2. CDR1 MNHEY and CDR2 SVGEGT come from the germline V gene. Trimming took 2 bases from V and 4 from J; bases not matched to a gene: 9. The CDR3 has 17 amino acids. The CDR3 is CASSYLALAGEGETQYF. The CDR3 DNA is TGTGCCAGCAGTTACCTCGCACTAGCGGGAGAGGGAGAGACCCAGTACTTC.

The rearrangement joins TRBV4-1 to TRBJ1-5; unclear D gene. The V end lost 2 bases, the J end lost 4 bases, and 6 bases lay between the germline ends. CDR3 length: 13 residues. Looked up from germline, CDR1 is MGHRA and CDR2 is YSYEKL. The CDR3 sequence is CASSQPNNQPQHF. The CDR3 bases are TGCGCCAGCAGCCAACCAAATAATCAGCCCCAGCATTTT.

This clonotype was seen a handful of times. This chain uses TRBV11-2 with TRBJ2-1; 8 nucleotides align to TRBD2. CDR3 length equals 16 residues. J lost 4 bases, V lost 7 bases, and 12 bases had no gene match. The V gene's germline CDR1 is SGHAT and CDR2 FQNNGV. The CDR3 loop reads CASTPGGADSYNEQFF. The DNA of the CDR3 is TGTGCCAGCACCCCCGGGGGGGCAGATTCATACAATGAGCAGTTCTTC.

CDR3 amino acids: CASSLEGTGGLNEQFF. The CDR3 DNA reads TGTGCCAGCAGCTTGGAAGGGACAGGGGGCTTGAATGAGCAGTTCTTC. The chain is built from TRBV5-4 and TRBJ2-1; 12 bases map to TRBD1. The CDR3 is 16 amino acids. Germline trimming cut 0 bases from V and 7 bases from J; bases unmatched to any gene: 5. Germline V gene data show CDR1 as SGHNT and CDR2 as YYREEE (reference sequence).

This clonotype was seen more than once but under ten times. The chain has TRBV5-1 and TRBJ2-7; no reliable D call. V lost 4 bases to trimming and J lost 0 bases, with 11 bases between them. CDR1 and CDR2 from the germline V gene are SGHRS and YFSETQ. The CDR3 is 14 amino acids. The DNA for the CDR3 is TGCGCCAGCAGCCACGGCCGGGCCTCCTACGAGCAGTACTTC. It codes for CASSHGRASYEQYF. Full variable domain (outside the CDR3, taken from reference TRBV5-1 and TRBJ2-7): KAGVTQTPRYLIKTRGQQVTLSCSPISGHRSVSWYQQTPGQGLQFLFEYFSETQRNKGNFPGRFSGRQFSNSRSEMNVSTLELGDSALYLCASSHGRASYEQYFGPGTRLTVT.

The chain is built from TRBV9 and TRBJ2-7; 9 bases are shared with TRBD2. Losses at the gene ends were 2 bases for V and 3 bases for J; bases not matched to a gene: 6. Germline V gene data show CDR1 as SGDLS and CDR2 as YYNGEE. This CDR3 comprises 15 residues. CDR3 DNA: TGTGCCAGCAGCGTGGGAGAGCGGGAGGACTACGAGCAGTACTTC. This gives the protein CASSVGEREDYEQYF. Filled out from reference TRBV9 and TRBJ2-7, the complete variable domain reads DSGVTQTPKHLITATGQRVTLRCSPRSGDLSVYWYQQSLDQGLQFLIQYYNGEERAKGNILERFSAQQFPDLHSELNLSSLELGDSALYFCASSVGEREDYEQYFGPGTRLTVT.

V is TRBV5-6 and J is TRBJ2-1; possible D gene TRBD1, 7 bases. The CDR3 runs 13 residues. Trimming stripped 4 bases from V and 8 bases from J, with 13 bases between. The germline V gene encodes CDR1 SGHDT and CDR2 YYEEEE. The CDR3 DNA is TGTGCCAGCAGCCGTGGAGGGGGCGATGAGCAGTTCTTC. Translating it yields CASSRGGGDEQFF.

Only a few counts were recorded for this clonotype. V and J are TRBV29-1 and TRBJ2-1, with D hard to call. Per the germline V gene, CDR1 is SQVTM and CDR2 is ANQGSEA. The CDR3 contains 13 residues. V lost 7 bases, J lost 3 bases, and 13 bases lay in between. The CDR3 DNA follows: TGCAGCGGGGCTGGGCACGACTACAATGAGCAGTTCTTC. This sequence encodes CSGAGHDYNEQFF.